Included here is one T cell receptor beta chain sequence, with context. Its antigen is currently not known. Qualities for individual bases were not recorded, and no much larger clone is one base off. This record comes from a study of T cell repertoires in cytomegalovirus infection (dated by TCRdb to about 2019). About the full investigation: Because public TCR beta signatures pointed to carriage of CMV infection together with the matching HLA type, the HLA type of each donor mattered for the analysis.

The CDR1 and CDR2 encoded by the germline V gene (reference sequence) are LNHNV and YYDKDF. The CDR3 spans 17 residues, from the cysteine through the phenylalanine. CDR3 DNA only is kept here, 51 bases in frame from base 1. After removal of 3 bases from V and 4 bases from J, the junction retains 15 bases not matched to a gene. What the work shows at the level of the full study, not this receptor alone: Carriers of CMV infection plus the relevant HLA type were discriminated by the cumulative frequency of public TCR beta family members in the study cohort and in an independent 352-donor cohort. The ex vivo response was dominated by HLA-C-restricted CMV-specific TCR beta clonotypes, and the single most frequent clonotype in two of eight donors was supplied by these HLA-C-restricted clonotypes.

TCRdb shows the sequencer as Illumina HiSeq 1500. Starting from the raw public reads, TCRdb applied fastp trimming at Q25, assembled clones with MiXCR and retained in-frame beta chains. Entries that share a CDR3 protein sequence are merged under the most common genes and DNA. In all, the sample holds about 190,000 distinct CDR3 sequences, and roughly 30% of those were seen once. Roughly 32% of the sample is in the top ten clones. The sequence came from a human donor in good health (CMV status not recorded). Some clones in this sample may be carry-over from other donors' samples. This chain is built from TRBV15 and TRBJ2-7, with 7 central nucleotides matching TRBD1. The sequenced material came from PBMCs. The CDR3 amino acid sequence is: CATSSLRTGPGIYEQYF. The nucleotides read TGTGCCACCAGCAGTCTCCGGACAGGACCCGGAATTTACGAGCAGTACTTC.